Included here is one T cell receptor beta chain sequence, with context. What it binds is not known. Caucasian adults residing in Nashville, Tennessee made up all the donors. Germline V CDR1 and CDR2: LNHDA, SQIVND (reference sequence). J was trimmed by 6 bases and V by 5 bases; bases with no gene match: 11. The CDR3 is 15 amino acids. The protocol was immunoSEQ multiplex PCR, while the TCRdb copy is restricted to in-frame clones and leaves out a portion. Here the sample spans about 560,000 clones, around 76% being singletons. The data were obtained in a study of shared clonotypes between healthy human individuals. Regarding the study as a whole: The donor pool, a small one, limited the genetic and exposure-history diversity represented.

Sequences were obtained from PBMCs. The sequence was obtained from a woman between 35 and 50 years old in good health. Some clones in this sample may be carry-over from other donors' samples. V gene TRBV19 combines with J gene TRBJ1-2; 8 nucleotides agree with TRBD1. CDR3 sequence (DNA): TGTGCCAGTAGTCCCTTTGAAGGCAGGGGGCATGGCTACACCTTC. It codes for CASSPFEGRGHGYTF.